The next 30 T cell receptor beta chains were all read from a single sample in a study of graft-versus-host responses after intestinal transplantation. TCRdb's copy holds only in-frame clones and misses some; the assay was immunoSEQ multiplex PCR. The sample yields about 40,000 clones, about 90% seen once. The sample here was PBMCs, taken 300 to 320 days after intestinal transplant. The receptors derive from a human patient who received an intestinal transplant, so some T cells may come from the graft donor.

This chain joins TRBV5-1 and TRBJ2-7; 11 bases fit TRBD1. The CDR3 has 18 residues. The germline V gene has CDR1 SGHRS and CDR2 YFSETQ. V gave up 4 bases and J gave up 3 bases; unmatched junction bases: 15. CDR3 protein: CASSTRLGQGARNYEQYF. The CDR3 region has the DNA TGCGCCAGCAGCACACGTCTAGGACAGGGGGCTAGAAACTACGAGCAGTACTTC.

In nucleotides, the CDR3 is TGCGCCAGCAGCTTCAGCTCAGATACGCAGTATTTT. Its translation is CASSFSSDTQYF. The chain carries TRBV5-1 and TRBJ2-3; D call uncertain. The CDR3 has 12 residues. V lost 2 bases, J lost 4 bases, and 5 bases lay in between. CDR1 SGHRS and CDR2 YFSETQ come from the germline V gene.

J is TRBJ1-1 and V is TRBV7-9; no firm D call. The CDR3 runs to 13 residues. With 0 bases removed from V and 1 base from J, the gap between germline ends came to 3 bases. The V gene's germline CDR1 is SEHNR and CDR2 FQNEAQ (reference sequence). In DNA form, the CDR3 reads TGTGCCAGCAGCTTAGCAGGGAACACTGAAGCTTTCTTT. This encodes CASSLAGNTEAFF.

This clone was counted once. CDR3 sequence: CASSPRTGSEQYF. The CDR3 coding sequence is TGTGCCAGCAGTCCTCGGACAGGGTCCGAGCAGTACTTC. The chain employs TRBV7-3 and TRBJ2-7; 8 bases align to TRBD1. Germline V gene lookup returns CDR1 SGHTA and CDR2 FQGTGA. The CDR3 covers 13 residues. J was trimmed by 6 bases and V by 6 bases; bases with no gene match: 7.

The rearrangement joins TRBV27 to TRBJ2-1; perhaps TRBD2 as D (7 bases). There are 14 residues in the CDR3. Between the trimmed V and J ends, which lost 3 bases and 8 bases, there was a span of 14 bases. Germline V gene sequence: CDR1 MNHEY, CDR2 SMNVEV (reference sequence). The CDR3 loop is CASSFWGGPDEQFF. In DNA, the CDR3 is TGTGCCAGCAGTTTTTGGGGGGGGCCCGATGAGCAGTTCTTC.

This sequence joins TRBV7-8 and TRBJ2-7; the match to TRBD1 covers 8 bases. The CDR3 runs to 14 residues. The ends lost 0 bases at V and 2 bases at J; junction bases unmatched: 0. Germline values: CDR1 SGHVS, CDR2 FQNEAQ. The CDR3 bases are TGTGCCAGCAGCTTAGCGGGACAGGCCTACGAGCAGTACTTC. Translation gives CASSLAGQAYEQYF.

The CDR3 coding sequence is TGTGCCAGCAGCACCCGACAGGGAAGAAATGAAAAACTGTTTTTT. Its translation is CASSTRQGRNEKLFF. The chain carries TRBV14 and TRBJ1-4; 7 bases fit TRBD1. This CDR3 contains 15 residues. Germline CDR1 and CDR2: SGHDN and FVKESK. J gave up 5 bases and V 5 bases, and 8 bases lay outside the gene matches. Full variable domain (remainder filled in from reference TRBV14 and TRBJ1-4): EAGVTQFPSHSVIEKGQTVTLRCDPISGHDNLYWYRRVMGKEIKFLLHFVKESKQDESGMPNNRFLAERTGGTYSTLKVQPAELEDSGVYFCASSTRQGRNEKLFFGSGTQLSVL.

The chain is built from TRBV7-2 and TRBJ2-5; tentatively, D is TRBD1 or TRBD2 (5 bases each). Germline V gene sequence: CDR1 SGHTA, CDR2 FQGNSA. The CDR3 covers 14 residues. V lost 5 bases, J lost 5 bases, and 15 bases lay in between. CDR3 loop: CASSPGLRKETQYF. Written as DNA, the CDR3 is TGTGCCAGCAGCCCGGGGCTGCGTAAGGAGACCCAGTACTTC.

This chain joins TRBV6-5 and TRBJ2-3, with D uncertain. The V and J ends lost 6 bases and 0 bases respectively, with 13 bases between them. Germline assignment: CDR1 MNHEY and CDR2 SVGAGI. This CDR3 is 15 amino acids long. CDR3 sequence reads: CASSLGVLSTDTQYF. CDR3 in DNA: TGTGCCAGCAGCCTGGGTGTGTTAAGCACAGATACGCAGTATTTT.

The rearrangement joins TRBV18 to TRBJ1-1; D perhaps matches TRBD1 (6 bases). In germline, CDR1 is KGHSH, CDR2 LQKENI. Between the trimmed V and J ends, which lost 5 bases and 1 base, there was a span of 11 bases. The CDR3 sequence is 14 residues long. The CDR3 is CASSKTGSNTEAFF. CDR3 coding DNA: TGTGCCAGCTCAAAGACAGGATCGAACACTGAAGCTTTCTTT.

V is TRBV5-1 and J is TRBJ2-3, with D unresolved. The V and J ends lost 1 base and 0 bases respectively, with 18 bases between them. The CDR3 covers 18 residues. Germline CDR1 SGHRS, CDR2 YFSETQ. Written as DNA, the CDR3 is TGCGCCAGCAGCTTGTGGTGGCAGTGGGCTTTTAGCACAGATACGCAGTATTTT. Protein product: CASSLWWQWAFSTDTQYF.

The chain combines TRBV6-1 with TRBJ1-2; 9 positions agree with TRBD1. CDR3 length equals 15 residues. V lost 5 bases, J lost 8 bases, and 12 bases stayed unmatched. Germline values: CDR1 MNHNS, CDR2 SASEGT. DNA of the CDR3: TGTGCCAGCAGTACAAACCGGGACAGGGTGAAGGGCTACACCTTC. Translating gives CASSTNRDRVKGYTF.

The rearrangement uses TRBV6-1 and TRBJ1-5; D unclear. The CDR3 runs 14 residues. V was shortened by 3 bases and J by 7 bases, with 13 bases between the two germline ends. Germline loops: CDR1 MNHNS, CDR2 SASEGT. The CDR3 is CASSEIERAQPQHF. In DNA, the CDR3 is TGTGCCAGCAGTGAGATCGAGAGGGCACAGCCCCAGCATTTT.

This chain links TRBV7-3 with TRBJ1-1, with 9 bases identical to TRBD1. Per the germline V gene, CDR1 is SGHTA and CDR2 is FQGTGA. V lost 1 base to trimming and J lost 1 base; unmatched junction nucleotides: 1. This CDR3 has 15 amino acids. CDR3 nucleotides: TGTGCCAGCAGCTTAATGGGACAGGGGAACACTGAAGCTTTCTTT. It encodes CASSLMGQGNTEAFF.

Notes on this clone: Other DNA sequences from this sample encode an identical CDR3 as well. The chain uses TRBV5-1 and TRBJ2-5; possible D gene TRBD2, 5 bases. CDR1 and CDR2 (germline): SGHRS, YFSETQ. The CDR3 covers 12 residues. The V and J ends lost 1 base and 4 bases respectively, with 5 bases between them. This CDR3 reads CASSLRGETQYF. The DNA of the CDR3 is TGCGCCAGCAGCTTGCGGGGAGAGACCCAGTACTTC.

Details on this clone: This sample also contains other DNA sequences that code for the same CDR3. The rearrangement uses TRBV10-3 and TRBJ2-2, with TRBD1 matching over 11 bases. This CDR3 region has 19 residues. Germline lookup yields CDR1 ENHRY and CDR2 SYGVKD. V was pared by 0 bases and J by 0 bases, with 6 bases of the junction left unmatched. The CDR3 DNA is TGTGCCATCAGTGAGTCGATCAGGGGACAGGGGGCGAACACCGGGGAGCTGTTTTTT. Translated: CAISESIRGQGANTGELFF.

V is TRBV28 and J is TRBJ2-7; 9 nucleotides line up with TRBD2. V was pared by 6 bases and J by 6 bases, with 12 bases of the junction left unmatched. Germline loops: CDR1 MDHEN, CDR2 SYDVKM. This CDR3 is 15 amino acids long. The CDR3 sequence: CASRPRSAGGFEQYF. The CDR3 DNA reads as TGTGCCAGCAGGCCTCGATCAGCGGGAGGCTTCGAGCAGTACTTC.

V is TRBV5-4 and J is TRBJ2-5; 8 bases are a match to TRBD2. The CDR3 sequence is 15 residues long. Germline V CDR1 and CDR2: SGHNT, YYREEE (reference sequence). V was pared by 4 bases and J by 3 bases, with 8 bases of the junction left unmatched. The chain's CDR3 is CASSTVGTREETQYF. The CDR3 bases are TGTGCCAGCAGCACTGTTGGGACTAGGGAAGAGACCCAGTACTTC.

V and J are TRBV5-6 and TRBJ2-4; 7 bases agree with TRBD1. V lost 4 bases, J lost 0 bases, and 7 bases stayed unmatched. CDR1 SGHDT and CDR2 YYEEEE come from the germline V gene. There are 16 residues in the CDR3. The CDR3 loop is CASSPGTALAKNIQYF. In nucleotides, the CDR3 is TGTGCCAGCAGCCCGGGGACAGCTCTAGCCAAAAACATTCAGTACTTC.

CDR3 sequence reads: CATSRGGVAETQYF. In DNA, the CDR3 is TGTGCCACCAGCAGAGGTGGAGTCGCGGAGACCCAGTACTTC. The chain has TRBV15 and TRBJ2-5; unclear D gene. The CDR3 is made up of 14 amino acids. The V gene's germline CDR1 is LNHNV and CDR2 YYDKDF (reference sequence). Trimming left V 1 base short and J 5 bases short, with 11 bases between.

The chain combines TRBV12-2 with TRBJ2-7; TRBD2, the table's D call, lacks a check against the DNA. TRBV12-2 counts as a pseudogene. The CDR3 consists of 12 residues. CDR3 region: CASRPRGRGQYF. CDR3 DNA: TGTGCAAGTCGCCCCCGTGGGCGGGGGCAGTACTTC.

The CDR3 DNA sequence: TGTGCCAGCAGCTTGAAGACAGAAAACTACGAGCAGTACTTC. Amino acid sequence: CASSLKTENYEQYF. This chain joins TRBV7-9 and TRBJ2-7; TRBD1 is a possible D gene (5 bases). In germline, CDR1 is SEHNR, CDR2 FQNEAQ (reference sequence). The CDR3 totals 14 residues. V dropped 3 bases and J dropped 3 bases, with 12 bases sitting between them. The full variable domain, in which reference TRBV7-9 and TRBJ2-7 provide the parts outside the CDR3, is DTGVSQNPRHKITKRGQNVTFRCDPISEHNRLYWYRQTLGQGPEFLTYFQNEAQLEKSRLLSDRFSAERPKGSFSTLEIQRTEQGDSAMYLCASSLKTENYEQYFGPGTRLTVT.

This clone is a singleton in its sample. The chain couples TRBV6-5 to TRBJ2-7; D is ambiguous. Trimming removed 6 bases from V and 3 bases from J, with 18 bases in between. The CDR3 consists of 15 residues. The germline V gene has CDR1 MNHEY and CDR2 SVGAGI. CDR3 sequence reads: CASSALRIDRYEQYF. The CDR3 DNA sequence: TGTGCCAGCAGCGCCCTGAGGATCGACCGCTACGAGCAGTACTTC.

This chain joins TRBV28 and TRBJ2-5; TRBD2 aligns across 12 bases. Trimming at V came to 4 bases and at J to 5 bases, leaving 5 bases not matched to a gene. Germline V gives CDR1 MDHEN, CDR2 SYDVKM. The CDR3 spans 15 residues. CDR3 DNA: TGTGCCAGCAGTTCCCTAGCGGGAGGGCCGGAGACCCAGTACTTC. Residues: CASSSLAGGPETQYF.

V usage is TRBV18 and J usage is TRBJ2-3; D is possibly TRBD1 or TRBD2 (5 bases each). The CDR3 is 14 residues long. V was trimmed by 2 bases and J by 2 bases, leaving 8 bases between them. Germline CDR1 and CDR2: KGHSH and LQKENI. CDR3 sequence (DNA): TGTGCCAGCTCACCAGGGACGGACACAGATACGCAGTATTTT. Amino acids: CASSPGTDTDTQYF. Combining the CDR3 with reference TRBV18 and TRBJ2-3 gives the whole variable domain NAGVMQNPRHLVRRRGQEARLRCSPMKGHSHVYWYRQLPEEGLKFMVYLQKENIIDESGMPKERFSAEFPKEGPSILRIQQVVRGDSAAYFCASSPGTDTDTQYFGPGTRLTVL.

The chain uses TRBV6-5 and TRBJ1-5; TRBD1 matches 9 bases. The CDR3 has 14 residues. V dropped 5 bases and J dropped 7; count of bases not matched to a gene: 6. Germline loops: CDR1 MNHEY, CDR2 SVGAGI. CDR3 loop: CASSNTGGGQPQHF. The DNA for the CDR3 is TGTGCCAGCAGTAATACAGGGGGCGGACAGCCCCAGCATTTT.

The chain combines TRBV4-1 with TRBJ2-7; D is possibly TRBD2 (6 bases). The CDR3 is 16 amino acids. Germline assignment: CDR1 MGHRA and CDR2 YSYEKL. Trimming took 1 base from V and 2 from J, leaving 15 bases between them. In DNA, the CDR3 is TGCGCCAGCAGCCAAGCGGCGGGAACGCTGACCTACGAGCAGTACTTC. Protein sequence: CASSQAAGTLTYEQYF.

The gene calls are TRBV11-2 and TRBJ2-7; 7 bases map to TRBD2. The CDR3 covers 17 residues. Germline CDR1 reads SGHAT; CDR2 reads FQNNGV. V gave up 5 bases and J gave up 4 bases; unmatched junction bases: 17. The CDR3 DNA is TGTGCCAGCAGCCGCGCGGCTGGTGGTGCGGGAGAATACGAGCAGTACTTC. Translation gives CASSRAAGGAGEYEQYF.

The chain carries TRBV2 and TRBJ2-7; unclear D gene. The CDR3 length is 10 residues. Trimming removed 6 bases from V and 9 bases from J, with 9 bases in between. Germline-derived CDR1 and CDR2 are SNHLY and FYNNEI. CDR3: CASRGLGQYF. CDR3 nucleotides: TGTGCCAGCAGGGGCCTGGGGCAGTACTTC.

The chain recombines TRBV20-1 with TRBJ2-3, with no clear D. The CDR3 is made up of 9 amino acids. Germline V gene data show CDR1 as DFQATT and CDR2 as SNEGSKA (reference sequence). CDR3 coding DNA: TGCAGACGTGCAGATACGCAGTATTTT. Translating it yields CRRADTQYF.